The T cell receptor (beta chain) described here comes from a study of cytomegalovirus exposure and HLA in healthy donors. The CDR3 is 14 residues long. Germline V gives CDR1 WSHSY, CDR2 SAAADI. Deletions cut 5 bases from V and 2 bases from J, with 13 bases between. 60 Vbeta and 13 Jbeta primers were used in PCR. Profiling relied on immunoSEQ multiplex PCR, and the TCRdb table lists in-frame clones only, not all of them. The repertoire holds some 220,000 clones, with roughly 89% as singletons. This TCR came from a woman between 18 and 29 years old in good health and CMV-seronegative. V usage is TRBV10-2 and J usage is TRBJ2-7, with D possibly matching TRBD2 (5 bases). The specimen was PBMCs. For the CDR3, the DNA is TGCGCCAGCAGTCCGGGATCTCGAGCCTACGAGCAGTACTTC. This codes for CASSPGSRAYEQYF.